This is a list of T cell receptor beta chains from one sample in a study of identical twins. TCRdb reanalysed the 5' RACE reads using MiXCR and keeps one entry per CDR3 protein. The table includes fewer than 500,000 distinct CDR3 sequences, approximately 25% detected once. In addition, the sample was reused for a study of T cells expressing NK-cell markers.

Material: CD4+ T cells sorted from blood. The receptors derive from a woman between 18 and 29 years old in good health. Each CDR3 is given with its conserved first and last residue. D genes are given only for firm matches. Not every row has a clone size; where given, it reads once, few, many or a size class.

14 | . | TRBJ2-7 | TRBV6-2/TRBV6-3 | . | TGTGCCAGCAGTTACGGATTGTCGGGGGACGAGCAGTACTTC | CASSYGLSGDEQYF
15 | TRBD2 | TRBJ2-3 | TRBV5-1 | many | TGCGCCAGCAGCTTAACGGGAGGAAGCACAGATACGCAGTATTTT | CASSLTGGSTDTQYF
15 | . | TRBJ2-2 | TRBV18 | . | TGTGCCAGCTCTCGGGGGACAGCGAACACCGGGGAGCTGTTTTTT | CASSRGTANTGELFF
11 | . | TRBJ2-5 | TRBV12-3/TRBV12-4 | . | TGTGCCAGCAGTCCAGCCCGGGGCCAGTACTTC | CASSPARGQYF
17 | TRBD2 | TRBJ2-7 | TRBV3-1 | . | TGTGCCAGCAGCCGGACTAGCGGGAGGGCTGGGTCCTACGAGCAGTACTTC | CASSRTSGRAGSYEQYF
16 | . | TRBJ2-3 | TRBV10-2 | few | TGCGCCAGCAGTGAGAGGGGGGGCTCGGGAACAGATACGCAGTATTTT | CASSERGGSGTDTQYF
16 | TRBD1 | TRBJ2-7 | TRBV14 | . | TGTGCCAGCAGCCAAGATCTGGGACAGGGGAACTACGAGCAGTACTTC | CASSQDLGQGNYEQYF
16 | TRBD2 | TRBJ2-1 | TRBV7-9 | few | TGTGCCAGCAGCTCCCGACTAGCGGGGGCCTACAATGAGCAGTTCTTC | CASSSRLAGAYNEQFF
15 | TRBD2 | TRBJ2-3 | TRBV20-1 | few | TGCAGTGCTAGGGTAGCGGGGAAGGGCACAGATACGCAGTATTTT | CSARVAGKGTDTQYF
13 | . | TRBJ1-5 | TRBV12-3/TRBV12-4 | few | TGTGCCAGCAGGGGCCAGGTCGGTCAGCCCCAGCATTTT | CASRGQVGQPQHF
14 | . | TRBJ2-7 | TRBV27 | . | TGTGCCAGCAGTTTATCACGACTTACCTACGAGCAGTACTTC | CASSLSRLTYEQYF
15 | . | TRBJ2-1 | TRBV7-2 | few | TGTGCCAGCAGCTTAGTGGGTCCTAAATACAATGAGCAGTTCTTC | CASSLVGPKYNEQFF
16 | . | TRBJ2-5 | TRBV4-2 | . | TGTGCCAGCAGCCAAGTGGGACCCACATCAGGAGAGACCCAGTACTTC | CASSQVGPTSGETQYF
14 | . | TRBJ1-1 | TRBV10-3 | few | TGTGCCATCAGCCAAGGGGGGACGAACACTGAAGCTTTCTTT | CAISQGGTNTEAFF
15 | . | TRBJ2-7 | TRBV9 | few | TGTGCCAGCAGCGTAGATCCGGGGGCCAACTACGAGCAGTACTTC | CASSVDPGANYEQYF
17 | . | TRBJ1-1 | TRBV7-9 | few | TGTGCCAGCAGCTTAGGTGCGGGGCGAAGTGGTATCACTGAAGCTTTCTTT | CASSLGAGRSGITEAFF
12 | . | TRBJ2-4 | TRBV6-2/TRBV6-3 | few | TGTGCCAGCAGTTACTCGACAAACATTCAGTACTTC | CASSYSTNIQYF
16 | . | TRBJ2-5 | TRBV12-3/TRBV12-4 | . | TGTGCCAGCAGTTTAAACGTGGGGGGTCTGGGAGAGACCCAGTACTTC | CASSLNVGGLGETQYF
14 | TRBD1 | TRBJ2-2 | TRBV7-9 | . | TGTGCCAGCAGCTCCACAGGGGGCACCGGGGAGCTGTTTTTT | CASSSTGGTGELFF
15 | TRBD2 | TRBJ2-3 | TRBV20-1 | . | TGCAGTGCTAGCCGGACTAGCGGCAACACAGATACGCAGTATTTT | CSASRTSGNTDTQYF
14 | . | TRBJ1-4 | TRBV20-1 | . | TGCAGTGCTAGAGATAATTACAGGGACGGATTACTGTTTTTT | CSARDNYRDGLLFF
17 | . | TRBJ2-1 | TRBV29-1 | . | TGCAGCGTTGAAGCCCAGGGGAGCGGGGCTAGGTACAATGAGCAGTTCTTC | CSVEAQGSGARYNEQFF
15 | . | TRBJ2-1 | TRBV5-1 | . | TGCGCCAGCAGCTTGGGGGGTAGCGTCAACAATGAGCAGTTCTTC | CASSLGGSVNNEQFF
14 | . | TRBJ2-3 | TRBV12-5 | . | TGTGCTAGTGGTTTGGTACTTATCACAGATACGCAGTATTTT | CASGLVLITDTQYF